A single sample gave rise to the 30 T cell receptor beta chains below, sequenced in a study of T cell responses to AZD1222 COVID-19 vaccine. Sequenced by immunoSEQ multiplex PCR; TCRdb stores in-frame clones only, minus some. The table lists 150,000 to 200,000 clones, 94% of them singletons, with roughly 4.6% in the top ten. The sequencing here drew on peripheral blood, taken 28 days after the second AZD1222 dose. All receptors derive from an adult who received the AZD1222 COVID-19 vaccine.

The chain has TRBV9 and TRBJ1-1; 8 bases match TRBD1. The germline gives CDR1 SGDLS, CDR2 YYNGEE. The J segment lost 3 bases and the V segment lost 1 base, leaving 20 bases of the junction unmatched. The CDR3 is 20 residues long. CDR3: CASSVHANTFKTGVDTEAFF. The CDR3 DNA reads as TGTGCCAGCAGCGTACACGCCAACACTTTTAAGACAGGGGTCGACACTGAAGCTTTCTTT.

The genes are TRBV19 and TRBJ1-5; weak D call: TRBD1 (5 bases). Deletions cut 3 bases from V and 3 bases from J, with 9 bases between. CDR1 LNHDA and CDR2 SQIVND come from the germline V gene (reference sequence). The CDR3 totals 14 residues. The CDR3 coding sequence is TGTGCCAGTAGTATTCAGGGTTACAATCAGCCCCAGCATTTT. It specifies CASSIQGYNQPQHF. Full variable domain (rest looked up from reference TRBV19 and TRBJ1-5): DGGITQSPKYLFRKEGQNVTLSCEQNLNHDAMYWYRQDPGQGLRLIYYSQIVNDFQKGDIAEGYSVSREKKESFPLTVTSAQKNPTAFYLCASSIQGYNQPQHFGDGTRLSIL.

This chain uses TRBV4-1 with TRBJ2-7; D is possibly TRBD1 (6 bases). CDR1 MGHRA and CDR2 YSYEKL come from the germline V gene. V gave up 3 bases and J gave up 3 bases, with 15 bases separating them. CDR3 length: 15 residues. CDR3 DNA: TGCGCCAGCAGCCAGCCTGGGCAGGGGATCTACGAGCAGTACTTC. This gives the protein CASSQPGQGIYEQYF.

This chain links TRBV5-1 with TRBJ2-6, with D possibly TRBD1 on 5 matching bases. Trimming removed 4 bases at V and 0 bases at J, with 11 bases between. Germline V gives CDR1 SGHRS, CDR2 YFSETQ. The CDR3 is 16 residues long. In DNA, the CDR3 is TGCGCCAGCAGCGTAGGGGATTACTCTGGGGCCAACGTCCTGACTTTC. Its translation: CASSVGDYSGANVLTF.

This rearrangement joins TRBV12-3 or TRBV12-4 to TRBJ2-1; D is unresolved. Trimming shortened V by 3 bases and J by 9 bases, and 6 bases separated the two germline ends. The CDR3 has 11 amino acids. In nucleotides, the CDR3 is TGTGCCAGCAGTTTGCGGAGTGAGCAGTTCTTC. Protein sequence: CASSLRSEQFF.

This clone showed up just once. This chain links TRBV4-3 with TRBJ2-2; D call uncertain. The V end was cut by 0 bases, the J end by 6 bases, with 8 bases between. Germline CDR1 and CDR2: LGHNA and YSLEER. CDR3 length: 14 amino acids. The CDR3, as DNA: TGCGCCAGCAGCCAAGAAATCAGGTCCGGGGAGCTGTTTTTT. Its translation is CASSQEIRSGELFF.

The rearrangement uses TRBV2 and TRBJ1-1; D might be TRBD1 (5 bases). This CDR3 spans 14 amino acids. V was clipped by 6 bases and J by 2 bases, with 13 bases between them. Germline V gives CDR1 SNHLY, CDR2 FYNNEI. This CDR3 is CASRREQVNTEAFF. The CDR3 nucleotides are TGTGCCAGCAGGCGAGAACAGGTTAACACTGAAGCTTTCTTT.

This clone was recorded once. This chain joins TRBV7-9 and TRBJ1-1; maybe TRBD1 (5 bases). The germline CDR1 and CDR2 sequences are SEHNR and FQNEAQ (reference sequence). Trimming stripped 2 bases from V and 5 bases from J, with 9 bases between. The CDR3 is 13 amino acids. The CDR3 here is CASSLSGGTEAFF. The CDR3 region has the DNA TGTGCCAGCAGCTTATCGGGGGGGACTGAAGCTTTCTTT.

The J gene is TRBJ1-3, the V gene TRBV7-6, with D possibly being TRBD1 (6 bases). V was cut by 2 bases and J by 0 bases, with 11 bases left in between. This CDR3 has 16 residues. Germline V gene sequence: CDR1 SGHVS, CDR2 FNYEAQ. In DNA, the CDR3 is TGTGCCAGCAGCTTAACAGCAGGGGTCTCTGGAAACACCATATATTTT. It is translated as CASSLTAGVSGNTIYF.

The chain has TRBV16 and TRBJ2-7, with a weak D call TRBD1 (6 bases). CDR1 and CDR2 from the germline V gene are KGHSY and FQNENV. Deletions cut 0 bases from V and 2 bases from J, with 17 bases between. This CDR3 contains 17 residues. The CDR3 protein is CASSQSFGAGEPYEQYF. The DNA of the CDR3 is TGTGCCAGCAGCCAATCGTTTGGGGCAGGGGAACCCTACGAGCAGTACTTC.

This chain joins TRBV7-9 and TRBJ1-2; D perhaps matches TRBD1 (6 bases). CDR1 and CDR2 (germline): SEHNR, FQNEAQ (reference sequence). Trimming left V 5 bases short and J 4 bases short, with 14 bases between. The CDR3 length is 14 residues. CDR3 protein: CASSLDAGAYGYTF. For the CDR3, the DNA is TGTGCCAGCAGCCTCGACGCGGGGGCCTATGGCTACACCTTC.

The chain uses TRBV6-2 or TRBV6-3 and TRBJ1-2; weak D call: TRBD1 (5 bases). Trimming removed 4 bases at V and 5 bases at J, with 23 bases between. CDR3 length: 17 amino acids. Germline V gene data show CDR1 as MNHEY and CDR2 as SVGEGT. CDR3 in DNA: TGTGCCAGCAGTTCGGCTAGCGGGGACCCACGTTATTATGGCTACACCTTC. The encoded protein is CASSSASGDPRYYGYTF.

The J gene is TRBJ1-1, the V gene TRBV10-3; maybe TRBD1 (6 bases). V lost 0 bases to trimming and J lost 3 bases, with 14 bases between them. The CDR3 covers 16 residues. From germline, CDR1 is ENHRY and CDR2 SYGVKD. CDR3 nucleotides: TGTGCCATCAGTGAGTCAACAGGGAGCAAAGACACTGAAGCTTTCTTT. Amino acids: CAISESTGSKDTEAFF.

Concerning this clone itself: Other DNA sequences in the sample encode the same CDR3. The chain links TRBV12-3 or TRBV12-4 to TRBJ2-5, with TRBD1 identical over 10 bases. The CDR3 extends over 13 amino acids. V dropped 5 bases and J dropped 5; count of bases not matched to a gene: 2. The CDR3: CASSRDRGETQYF. The CDR3 DNA follows: TGTGCCAGCAGTCGGGACAGGGGTGAGACCCAGTACTTC.

The chain uses TRBV28 and TRBJ1-3; D unclear. The length of the CDR3 is 12 residues. Looked up from germline, CDR1 is MDHEN and CDR2 is SYDVKM. Trimming took off 5 bases at V and 2 bases at J, with 4 bases between the two ends. The CDR3, as DNA: TGTGCCAGCAGTGTAACTGGAAACACCATATATTTT. This gives the protein CASSVTGNTIYF.

The chain combines TRBV6-2 or TRBV6-3 with TRBJ1-5; weak D call: TRBD1 (5 bases). CDR3 size: 15 residues. The germline V gene encodes CDR1 MNHEY and CDR2 SVGEGT. Trimming shortened V by 2 bases and J by 4 bases, and 12 bases separated the two germline ends. Here the CDR3 reads CASSYGEGRNQPQHF. The CDR3 nucleotides are TGTGCCAGCAGTTACGGGGAGGGGAGGAATCAGCCCCAGCATTTT.

This clone was picked up one time. In DNA, the CDR3 is TGTGCCAGCAGTTACGGGGGGGCTCCGCAGTTCTTC. The encoded protein is CASSYGGAPQFF. This chain links TRBV6-2 or TRBV6-3 with TRBJ2-1; D is possibly TRBD2 (7 bases). Looked up from germline, CDR1 is MNHEY and CDR2 is SVGEGT. The CDR3 has 12 residues. V shed 2 bases and J shed 12 bases, with 11 bases lying between them.

The chain uses TRBV10-2 and TRBJ2-3; 11 nucleotides line up with TRBD2. CDR3 length: 16 residues. Germline V gene data show CDR1 as WSHSY and CDR2 as SAAADI. Trimming cost V 7 bases and J 0 bases; bases outside gene matches: 6. CDR3 amino acids: CASTRTSGYSTDTQYF. The DNA for the CDR3 is TGCGCCAGCACGCGGACTAGCGGGTATAGCACAGATACGCAGTATTTT.

The V gene is TRBV7-8, the J gene TRBJ2-7, with a possible D match to TRBD2 (5 bases). Germline V gene lookup returns CDR1 SGHVS and CDR2 FQNEAQ. This CDR3 region has 13 residues. Between the trimmed V and J ends, which lost 5 bases and 1 base, there was a span of 9 bases. Written as DNA, the CDR3 is TGTGCCAGCAGCCCGCGGGTATCCTACGAGCAGTACTTC. Encoded protein: CASSPRVSYEQYF.

This clone was observed once. The chain employs TRBV6-5 and TRBJ1-2; TRBD1 is a possible D gene (5 bases). The germline V gene encodes CDR1 MNHEY and CDR2 SVGAGI. This CDR3 is 15 amino acids long. V lost 4 bases and J 5 bases, leaving 17 bases between the germline ends. DNA for the CDR3: TGTGCCAGCAGTTCCCTAGGGGCAGGGAATTATGGCTACACCTTC. This codes for CASSSLGAGNYGYTF.

In its sample, this clone was seen once. This chain joins TRBV12-3 or TRBV12-4 and TRBJ2-7, with D possibly matching TRBD2 (5 bases). V lost 8 bases and J lost 9, with 17 bases in between. This CDR3 contains 12 residues. DNA of the CDR3: TGTGCCAGCGGCGCCGGAGTACGGGGGCAGTACTTC. It translates to CASGAGVRGQYF.

This clone was detected once. This sequence joins TRBV7-2 and TRBJ2-3; TRBD2 aligns across 10 bases. Germline V gives CDR1 SGHTA, CDR2 FQGNSA. The CDR3 has 17 amino acids. V shed 6 bases and J 2 bases; nucleotides not matched to a gene: 11. The chain's CDR3 is CASRLERSGRATDTQYF. CDR3 nucleotides: TGTGCCAGCAGACTAGAGAGGAGCGGGAGGGCCACAGATACGCAGTATTTT.

The chain couples TRBV12-3 or TRBV12-4 to TRBJ1-2, with TRBD1 matching over 11 bases. The CDR3 has 13 amino acids. The J segment lost 4 bases and the V segment lost 7 bases, leaving 2 bases of the junction unmatched. The CDR3 loop is CASIGTGGYGYTF. DNA for the CDR3: TGTGCCAGCATTGGGACAGGGGGCTATGGCTACACCTTC.

This sequence joins TRBV28 and TRBJ1-4, with a tentative D call TRBD1 (6 bases). The CDR3 has 15 residues. V lost 3 bases, J lost 3 bases, and 11 bases lay in between. Germline CDR1 and CDR2: MDHEN and SYDVKM. CDR3 region: CASSFPGASNEKLFF. CDR3 bases: TGTGCCAGCAGTTTCCCGGGGGCGTCTAATGAAAAACTGTTTTTT.

The V call is TRBV29-1, the J call TRBJ2-3, with TRBD2 matching 7 bases. This CDR3 spans 13 amino acids. Per the germline V gene, CDR1 is SQVTM and CDR2 is ANQGSEA. Trimming at V came to 3 bases and at J to 3 bases, leaving 3 bases not matched to a gene. CDR3 nucleotides: TGCAGCGTTGACGGGAGGAGGACAGATACGCAGTATTTT. Translating gives CSVDGRRTDTQYF.

Remarks on this clone: The same CDR3 is also encoded by other DNA sequences in this sample. The V call is TRBV4-1, the J call TRBJ2-3; D perhaps matches TRBD2 (5 bases). V lost 1 base and J lost 3, with 11 bases in between. The V gene's germline CDR1 is MGHRA and CDR2 YSYEKL. The CDR3 is 15 amino acids. The CDR3 reads CASSQAGLGTDTQYF. The CDR3 DNA reads TGCGCCAGCAGCCAAGCGGGGTTGGGGACAGATACGCAGTATTTT.

CDR3: CASSFGTPARLYEQYF. DNA for the CDR3: TGCGCCAGCAGCTTCGGGACTCCGGCCCGGCTTTACGAGCAGTACTTC. The chain uses TRBV5-1 and TRBJ2-7; the D gene is possibly TRBD2 (6 bases). V dropped 2 bases and J dropped 4 bases, with 19 bases sitting between them. This CDR3 region has 16 residues. Germline CDR1 reads SGHRS; CDR2 reads YFSETQ.

This chain uses TRBV18 with TRBJ2-2; 7 nucleotides match TRBD1. V dropped 5 bases and J dropped 1; count of bases not matched to a gene: 4. Germline CDR1 is KGHSH and CDR2 is LQKENI. This CDR3 spans 15 amino acids. CDR3 loop: CASSGDSKNTGELFF. The CDR3 bases are TGTGCCAGCTCAGGGGACAGCAAGAACACCGGGGAGCTGTTTTTT.

CDR3 residues: CASSRDREISTDTQYF. Here the CDR3 DNA reads TGCGCCAGCAGTCGGGACAGGGAAATTAGCACAGATACGCAGTATTTT. The genes are TRBV23-1 and TRBJ2-3; 9 nucleotides match TRBD1. TRBV23-1 is an ORF, with its function uncertain. The CDR3 runs to 16 residues. V dropped 4 bases and J dropped 0; count of bases not matched to a gene: 5.

J is TRBJ1-5 and V is TRBV28, with D possibly being TRBD1 (6 bases). V was cut by 5 bases and J by 3 bases, with 11 bases left in between. The CDR3 runs to 14 residues. The V gene's germline CDR1 is MDHEN and CDR2 SYDVKM. The DNA of the CDR3 is TGTGCCAGCAGTCCTACAGGGATCAATCAGCCCCAGCATTTT. Translated: CASSPTGINQPQHF.